The rows below give T cell receptor beta chains drawn from one sample of a study of cytomegalovirus exposure and HLA in healthy donors. Measured with immunoSEQ multiplex PCR; TCRdb has only the in-frame clones, and not every one. Of roughly 130,000 clones listed, around 84% are singletons. Specimen: PBMCs. The receptors shown here come from a woman younger than 35 in good health and CMV-seropositive. The CDR3 runs from the conserved cysteine through the conserved F or W. The D gene is left open where the match is weak. Size tells how often a clone was seen (once, few, many) or the class of an expanded clone, and some rows leave it out.

abundance	v_gene	j_gene	d_gene	CDR3nt	CDR3aa
once	TRBV4-1	TRBJ2-7	TRBD2	TGCGCCAGCAGCCAAGTAGGGGGTAGCGGGGGACGGGGATGGGAGCAGTACTTC	CASSQVGGSGGRGWEQYF
few	TRBV11-2	TRBJ1-1	.	TGTGCCAGCAGCTCCCTCGGGGGGAACACTGAAGCTTTCTTT	CASSSLGGNTEAFF
once	TRBV2	TRBJ2-3	TRBD1	TGTGCCAGCAGTGAAGGGGGACAGGGACCCACAGATACGCAGTATTTT	CASSEGGQGPTDTQYF
.	TRBV1	TRBJ2-5	.	TGCACCAGCAGCCAGTGTAGCGGGGGGGCCGGGGAGACCCAGTACTTC	CTSSQCSGGAGETQYF
.	TRBV28	TRBJ1-6	.	TGTGCCAGCAGTTTGTGGCAGGTCAGAGAGGGTTCACCCCTCCACTTT	CASSLWQVREGSPLHF
.	TRBV10-3	TRBJ2-3	TRBD2	TGTGCCGTCCTTGGGGGGGAGGCAGATACGCAGTATTTT	CAVLGGEADTQYF
.	TRBV7-9	TRBJ2-5	TRBD2	TGTTCCAGCAGCTTTGCCCTGCGGGGGGGAGAAGAGACCCAGTACTTC	CSSSFALRGGEETQYF
.	TRBV6-1	TRBJ2-5	TRBD2	TGTGCCAGCAGTAAACTAGCGGGGCAAGAGACCCAGTACTTC	CASSKLAGQETQYF
.	TRBV6-6	TRBJ2-2	.	TGTGCCAGCAGTTACTCGGCCCCAGGTATCACCGGGGAGCTGTTTTTT	CASSYSAPGITGELFF
.	TRBV11-2	TRBJ2-1	TRBD1	TGTGCCAGCAGCAGGGGACAGGCCCTTTACAATGAGCAGTTCTTC	CASSRGQALYNEQFF
.	TRBV5-6	TRBJ2-5	TRBD2	TGTGCCAGCAGCTTAGCGGGGGGCTACCAAGAGACCCAGTACTTC	CASSLAGGYQETQYF
.	TRBV12-5	TRBJ2-2	TRBD1	TGTGCTAGTGGTCCCTCGGACAGGATGAACACCGGGGAGCTGTTTTTT	CASGPSDRMNTGELFF
.	TRBV29-1	TRBJ1-2	TRBD1	TGCAGCGTTGCAACAGGGGAGCATGGCTACACCTTC	CSVATGEHGYTF
medium-sized	TRBV25-1	TRBJ1-1	.	TGTGCCAGCAGTGATCCGACAGGACAGACTGAAGCTTTCTTT	CASSDPTGQTEAFF
.	TRBV10-2	TRBJ1-5	.	TGCGCCAGCAGTGTCGGGGGGGGGCAGCCCCAGCATTTT	CASSVGGGQPQHF
.	TRBV5-4	TRBJ2-7	TRBD1	TGTGCCAGCAGCTCCACAGGGGGCTACGAGCAGTACTTC	CASSSTGGYEQYF
medium-sized	TRBV6-5	TRBJ2-7	TRBD1	TGTGCCAGCAGTTACCCAGGACAGGGCTACGAGCAGTACTTC	CASSYPGQGYEQYF
.	TRBV5-1	TRBJ2-1	TRBD2	TGCGCCAGCAGCTTTAGCGGGGGGACTTACAATGAGCAGTTCTTC	CASSFSGGTYNEQFF
.	TRBV6-5	TRBJ1-6	.	TGTGCCAGCAGGGGGGGCTCCTATAATTCACCCCTCCACTTT	CASRGGSYNSPLHF
.	TRBV27	TRBJ2-7	.	TGTGCCAGCAGTTTATTGGCGGCTAGCATTTCCTACGAGCAGTACTTC	CASSLLAASISYEQYF
.	TRBV5-5	TRBJ1-5	TRBD1	TGTGCCAGCAGCTTTCTACAGGGGAATCAGCCCCAGCATTTT	CASSFLQGNQPQHF
.	TRBV7-9	TRBJ1-5	.	TGTGCCAGCAGTCCTGGCAGTTACAGGGATCAGCCCCAGCATTTT	CASSPGSYRDQPQHF
.	TRBV6-6	TRBJ1-5	TRBD1	TGTGCCAGCAGGTCCCTACAGGGGGCAAGCAATCAGCCCCAGCATTTT	CASRSLQGASNQPQHF
.	TRBV30	TRBJ1-2	TRBD1	TGTGCCTGTAAGACAGGGGGGGGTTATGGCTACACCTTC	CACKTGGGYGYTF
.	TRBV21-1	TRBJ1-2	.	TGTGCCAGCAGCAACGACCCGGGACAGACTAACTATGGCTACACCTTC	CASSNDPGQTNYGYTF
.	TRBV4-1	TRBJ1-1	.	TGCGCCAGCAGCCCGCGGGCGGGGGAGAGCACTGAAGCTTTCTTT	CASSPRAGESTEAFF
.	TRBV2	TRBJ2-1	.	TGTGCCAGCTCGAGGACAGACCATTACAATGAGCAGTTCTTC	CASSRTDHYNEQFF
.	TRBV10-2	TRBJ2-5	TRBD2	TGCGCCAGCAGTGACAGCGGGGGCCACCAAGAGACCCAGTACTTC	CASSDSGGHQETQYF
.	TRBV5-1	TRBJ2-6	TRBD1	TGCGCCAGCAGCCCAGGACAGGCTGGGGCCAACGTCCTGACTTTC	CASSPGQAGANVLTF
.	TRBV6-1	TRBJ1-6	.	TGTGCCAGCCGTCCAGACAGGCCCAACAATTCACCCCTCCACTTT	CASRPDRPNNSPLHF
many	TRBV6-1	TRBJ1-1	.	TGTGCCAGCAATCGCGGGGATACTGAAGCTTTCTTT	CASNRGDTEAFF
.	TRBV4-1	TRBJ2-3	TRBD2	TGCGCCAGCAGCCAAGATCCCCTAGCGGGGGATACGCAGTATTTT	CASSQDPLAGDTQYF
.	TRBV6-6	TRBJ1-5	.	TGTGCCAGCAACCCTCAGGGCATAAATCAGCCCCAGCATTTT	CASNPQGINQPQHF
.	TRBV11-2	TRBJ2-2	TRBD2	TGTGCCAGTTTGCGGGGGGGCCCGGACACCGGGGAGCTGTTTTTT	CASLRGGPDTGELFF
.	TRBV7-2	TRBJ2-5	TRBD2	TGTGCCAGCAGCTTAGTGCCTAGCGGGGGGCAAGAGACCCAGTACTTC	CASSLVPSGGQETQYF
.	TRBV12-5	TRBJ2-5	.	TGTGCTAGTGGTTTCGAAGAGACCCAGTACTTC	CASGFEETQYF
.	TRBV5-1	TRBJ2-7	.	TGCGCCAGCAGCTTGGTAGGAGACGAGCAGTACTTC	CASSLVGDEQYF
.	TRBV27	TRBJ2-7	.	TGTGCCAGCAGTTTAATCCCCCCGCGGGGGCGGGAATACGAGCAGTACTTC	CASSLIPPRGREYEQYF
once	TRBV7-6	TRBJ2-3	TRBD2	TGTGCCAGCAGCTTCGCAGCGGGGGACCAAGATACGCAGTATTTT	CASSFAAGDQDTQYF
.	TRBV7-9	TRBJ1-1	.	TGTTCCAGCAGCCAAAGCGTAGCCTCCACTGAAGCTTTCTTT	CSSSQSVASTEAFF
once	TRBV5-1	TRBJ1-3	.	TGCGCCAGCAGCCCTCAGGGAGGGGATTTTGGCACCATATATTTT	CASSPQGGDFGTIYF
.	TRBV28	TRBJ1-2	TRBD1	TGTGCCAGCAGACCCACAGGGGTTGGCTACACCTTC	CASRPTGVGYTF
.	TRBV6-1	TRBJ2-2	.	TGTGCCAGCAGTGAACGGGTGAACACCGGGGAGCTGTTTTTT	CASSERVNTGELFF
.	TRBV11-2	TRBJ2-2	.	TGTGCCAGCAGCTTAGTAACGGGTAGACCCGGGGAGCTGTTTTTT	CASSLVTGRPGELFF
.	TRBV7-9	TRBJ1-1	.	TGTGCCAGCAGCTCTACGATCAGCGGACCTGAAGCTTTCTTT	CASSSTISGPEAFF
.	TRBV4-1	TRBJ1-2	.	TGCGCCAGCAGCCACCCCTTAGGGGTGAACTATGGCTACACCTTC	CASSHPLGVNYGYTF
.	TRBV5-1	TRBJ1-1	TRBD1	TGCGCCAGCAACGGACAGGGGTTCATGAACACTGAAGCTTTCTTT	CASNGQGFMNTEAFF
.	TRBV4-1	TRBJ1-4	.	TGCGCCAGCAGCCAAGATCCCCTGCGGAATGAAAAACTGTTTTTT	CASSQDPLRNEKLFF
.	TRBV7-9	TRBJ2-2	.	TGTGCCAGCAGTCCAAAGGGGACCGGGGAGCTGTTTTTT	CASSPKGTGELFF
.	TRBV6-6	TRBJ2-5	.	TGTGCCAGCAGCACCGGGGTAGGAGAGACCCAGTACTTC	CASSTGVGETQYF
.	TRBV4-1	TRBJ2-7	TRBD2	TGCGCCAGCAGCCAAGAGAAGCGGGGGGGCCGCAAGCAGTACTTC	CASSQEKRGGRKQYF
.	TRBV9	TRBJ2-1	.	TGTGCCAGCAGCGTAGGAACCGTTTCCGAGGAGCAGTTCTTC	CASSVGTVSEEQFF